This T cell receptor beta chain derives from a study of CD8 T cells in ankylosing spondylitis. Findings of the study overall: Disease-linked clones reportedly showed significant enrichment in matched ankylosing spondylitis synovial fluid. About 8 highly homologous variants made up a TCR beta motif, and this motif appeared characteristic of ankylosing spondylitis blood.

Preparation of TCR beta libraries was done by quantitative 5'-RACE with molecular barcodes. TCRdb reanalysed the 5' RACE reads using MiXCR and keeps one entry per CDR3 protein. The sample carries hundreds of thousands of distinct CDR3 sequences, roughly 25% recorded once. This clonotype was seen only once. Its antigen is unknown. Germline V gene sequence: CDR1 SGHDT, CDR2 YYEEEE. The CDR3 runs to 16 residues. The V and J ends lost 4 bases and 9 bases, in that order; junction bases with no gene match: 14. Sequenced material: blood, either unsorted or a sorted T cell fraction (not recorded which). The receptor was derived from a male donor with ankylosing spondylitis. This sequence joins TRBV5-6 and TRBJ2-1; 9 positions agree with TRBD2. DNA of the CDR3: TGTGCCAGCAGCCCCCTACTAGCGGGCCTTATCGGTGAGCAGTTCTTC. It is translated as CASSPLLAGLIGEQFF.